This T cell receptor (beta chain) comes out of a study of T cells in Graves' hyperthyroidism and ophthalmopathy (dated by TCRdb to between 2019 and 2020). Study-wide context: A discovery cohort of roughly 100 patients, approximately 45 with Graves' ophthalmopathy and 57 with stable Graves' hyperthyroidism, was used to find distinguishing TCR V-J signatures. An independent validation cohort of around 19 hyperthyroidism patients and approximately 16 patients who later progressed to ophthalmopathy tested prospective prediction of ophthalmopathy. The roughly 91 discovery patients were randomly divided into training and test sets at a 7:3 ratio. The study also compared thyroid tissue and blood T-cell repertoires from 6 or 7 Graves' hyperthyroidism patients. After blood sampling, hyperthyroidism patients were treated with methimazole at a starting dose of 30 mg daily, and ophthalmopathy patients were treated with high-dose intravenous methylprednisolone. The paper describes TCR Vbeta CDR3 sequencing of around 140 peripheral blood samples, made up of roughly 40 ophthalmopathy patients, 70 to 75 hyperthyroidism patients and roughly 17 progressor patients. The research as a whole found: Sample size was not statistically predetermined, and investigators were not blinded to group allocation. Ophthalmopathy was separated from stable hyperthyroidism by a 13 V-J signature model, with about 88% sensitivity and about 81% specificity obtained in cross-validation and 80%/75% obtained in testing. Most expanded thyroid clonotypes (frequency above 0.001) were also found in blood, which suggests that blood repertoires may mirror thyroid immune responses. In validation, the model predicted progression to ophthalmopathy a median of approximately 6.6 months before onset, with about 67% sensitivity and roughly 73% specificity.

Between the V and J ends, shortened by 1 base and 4 bases respectively, the junction contains 4 bases. Including the terminal cysteine and phenylalanine, the CDR3 comprises 12 residues. Only the CDR3 DNA is retained, 36 bases long and in frame from the first base. According to the germline V gene (reference sequence), CDR1 reads SGHKS and CDR2 reads YYEKEE. The TCR beta CDR3 regions were amplified from the RNA transcripts. A first-round RT-PCR of the TCR CDR3 used the HTBI primer set with the Qiagen OneStep RT-PCR kit. A second multiplex PCR round built the libraries, followed by size selection and purification. The libraries were sequenced on an Illumina HiSeq2000 using paired-end 100 bp reads. The authors' analysis ran thus. SOAPnuke was used to process the raw data, with reads discarded if the reads contained adapters or uncalled bases, had a mean Phred below 15, or lacked an exact constant-primer or identifier match. High-quality paired reads were merged with COPE v1.2.5, and unique nucleotide sequences were defined as clonotypes. Clonotypes were aligned to IMGT TRBV, TRBD and TRBJ reference segments using MiTCR v1.1. The analysis included only V-J combinations with a frequency above 0.0001, which together covered roughly 99% of the repertoires. The TCS score was defined as the ratio of F50 (clonal expansion) to E x V (chaos), calculated using BLOSUM62-based TCRdist between CDR3 peptides within each V-J. Welch's t-statistics and random forest reduced several hundred V-J features to 13, which were used in a naive Bayes classifier (R e1071). Thyroid-blood repertoire similarity was quantified with the Morisita-Horn index. Using fastp at Q25 and MiXCR, TCRdb reprocessed the public reads and kept productive beta chains. Here each entry gathers all rows of one CDR3 protein and keeps the most common genes and DNA. These V and J calls originate from TCRdb's pipeline instead of the authors' own analysis. The sample records more than 40,000 distinct CDR3 sequences, 45% to 50% of which are singletons. Under 35% of the sample comes from the top ten.

Graves' hyperthyroidism was defined as stable when no progression to ophthalmopathy occurred over 18 months of follow-up. Hyperthyroidism patients were newly diagnosed, had a disease duration of under 2 months, and were aged 18 to 65 years. Any patient with an uncontrolled infection, another autoimmune disease, pregnancy or lactation was excluded. Diagnoses were based on clinical symptoms, serum thyroxine and TRAb, thyroid ultrasound and orbital computed tomography. Trizol reagent was used to extract total RNA, and RNA quality was then checked on an Agilent 2100 Bioanalyzer. This clonotype was seen ten or more times. Its antigen is not yet known. It has no much larger one-base neighbor in the sample; base qualities were not kept.

Sequencing input: peripheral blood or thyroid tissue (not recorded which). The chain links TRBV5-5 with TRBJ2-3; no D gene call is confident. The sequence was collected from a woman aged 45-65 years with Graves' hyperthyroidism. The CDR3 in this case is CASSLTADTQYF. Here is the DNA: TGTGCCAGCAGCTTGACGGCAGATACGCAGTATTTT.